This entry describes one T cell receptor beta chain. What it recognizes is unknown. TCRdb keeps only in-frame clones here, not all; method: immunoSEQ multiplex PCR. Of around 1,000,000 clones listed, 70% to 85% are singletons. Healthy HIV-negative adults without recent acute infections or vaccinations served as donors. Every one of the donors was a Caucasian adult that lived in Nashville, Tennessee. In the CD4+ fraction, cells were divided into CD45RA+ naive and CD45RA-negative memory subsets. Losses at the gene ends were 7 bases for V and 4 bases for J; bases not matched to a gene: 10. Germline CDR1 and CDR2: MNHEY and SVGAGI. The CDR3 length is 15 residues. The source of the sample is a study of shared clonotypes between healthy human individuals. Regarding the study as a whole: Non-shared clonotypes were found to have lower generation probabilities than the clonotypes that were shared by all four of the sorted-subset donors.

The sample taken for sequencing was memory CD4+ T cells from PBMCs. Documented subset: CD45RA-negative fraction. The TCR originated in a man aged 18 to 30 in good health. Some clones in this sample may be carry-over from other donors' samples. The genes are TRBV6-5 and TRBJ1-1; TRBD1 matches at 9 bases. In nucleotides, the CDR3 is TGTGCCAGCAAGTTACTTCAGACAGGGGGCACTGAAGCTTTCTTT. Residues: CASKLLQTGGTEAFF.